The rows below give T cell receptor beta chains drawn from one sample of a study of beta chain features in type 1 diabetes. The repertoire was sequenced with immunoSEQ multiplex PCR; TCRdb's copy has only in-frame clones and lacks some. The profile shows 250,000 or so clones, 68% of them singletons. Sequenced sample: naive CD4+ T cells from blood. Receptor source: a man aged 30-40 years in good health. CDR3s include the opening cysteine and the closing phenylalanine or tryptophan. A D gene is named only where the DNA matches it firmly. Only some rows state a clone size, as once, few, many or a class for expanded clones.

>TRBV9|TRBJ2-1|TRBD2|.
CASSVGLAMEQFF
TGTGCCAGCAGCGTCGGACTAGCGATGGAGCAGTTCTTC
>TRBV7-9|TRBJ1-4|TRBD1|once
CASSSGTGSEKLFF
TGTGCCAGCAGCTCCGGGACAGGGTCTGAAAAACTGTTTTTT
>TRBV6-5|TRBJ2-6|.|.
CASSPTGPGANVLTF
TGTGCCAGCAGCCCCACAGGGCCCGGGGCCAACGTCCTGACTTTC
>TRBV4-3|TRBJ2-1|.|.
CASSHTASSYNEQFF
TGCGCCAGCAGCCATACGGCGAGCTCCTACAATGAGCAGTTCTTC
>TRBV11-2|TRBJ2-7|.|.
CASSWGASYEQYF
TGTGCCAGCAGCTGGGGGGCCTCCTACGAGCAGTACTTC
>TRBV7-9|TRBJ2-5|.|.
CASSRQETQYF
TGTGCCAGCAGCCGACAAGAGACCCAGTACTTC
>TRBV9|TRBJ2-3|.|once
CASSVVGRERTDTQYF
TGTGCCAGCAGCGTAGTGGGGCGGGAACGCACAGATACGCAGTATTTT
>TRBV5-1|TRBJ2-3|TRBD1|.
CASRLGQGSTDTQYF
TGCGCCAGCAGATTGGGACAGGGAAGCACAGATACGCAGTATTTT
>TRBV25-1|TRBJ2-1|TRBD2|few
CASSVAGVTNEQFF
TGTGCCAGCAGTGTAGCGGGAGTAACAAATGAGCAGTTCTTC
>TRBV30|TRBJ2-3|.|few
CAWRTEMGDTQYF
TGTGCCTGGAGGACGGAGATGGGGGATACGCAGTATTTT
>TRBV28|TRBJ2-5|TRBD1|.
CASSSLGQSETQYF
TGTGCCAGCAGTTCGCTGGGACAGTCAGAGACCCAGTACTTC
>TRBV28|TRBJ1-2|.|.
CASRDSPNYGYTF
TGTGCCAGCAGGGACAGCCCTAACTATGGCTACACCTTC
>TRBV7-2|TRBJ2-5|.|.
CASSRGQQETQYF
TGTGCCAGCAGCCGAGGACAGCAAGAGACCCAGTACTTC
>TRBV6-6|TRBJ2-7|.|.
CASSPGASSYEQYF
TGTGCCAGCAGTCCTGGAGCGAGCTCCTACGAGCAGTACTTC
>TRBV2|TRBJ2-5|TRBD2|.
CASSGGGLETQYF
TGTGCCAGCAGCGGCGGGGGGCTAGAGACCCAATACTTC
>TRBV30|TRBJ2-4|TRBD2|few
CAVQLAGGRSKNIQYF
TGTGCCGTTCAACTGGCGGGGGGAAGGTCCAAAAACATTCAGTACTTC
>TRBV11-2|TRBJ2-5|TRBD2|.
CASSFNSASGETQYF
TGTGCCAGCAGCTTTAATTCGGCTAGCGGTGAGACCCAGTACTTC
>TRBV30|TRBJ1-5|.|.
CAWSVGTQNQPQHF
TGTGCCTGGAGCGTCGGGACCCAAAATCAGCCCCAGCATTTT
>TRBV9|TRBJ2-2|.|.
CASTLADTGELFF
TGTGCCAGCACACTAGCTGATACCGGGGAGCTGTTTTTT
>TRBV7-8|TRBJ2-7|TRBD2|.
CASSLRGGGSYEQYF
TGTGCCAGCAGCTTAAGGGGCGGGGGCTCCTACGAGCAGTACTTC
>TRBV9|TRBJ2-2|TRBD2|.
CASRRTSGSKDGELFF
TGTGCCAGCAGGAGGACTAGCGGGAGTAAGGACGGGGAGCTGTTTTTT
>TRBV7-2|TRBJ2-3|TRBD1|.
CASSLDRVSDTQYF
TGTGCCAGCAGCCTCGACAGGGTATCAGATACGCAGTATTTT
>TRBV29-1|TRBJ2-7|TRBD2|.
CSTRAGGYEQYF
TGCAGCACTAGGGCGGGGGGATACGAGCAGTACTTC
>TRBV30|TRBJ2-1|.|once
CAWSVMRAYNEQFF
TGTGCCTGGAGTGTAATGCGGGCCTACAATGAGCAGTTCTTC
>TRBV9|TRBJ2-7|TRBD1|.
CASSVRDRLHEQYF
TGTGCCAGCAGCGTCCGGGACAGGTTGCACGAGCAGTACTTC
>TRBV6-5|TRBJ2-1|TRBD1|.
CASRRDRGDEQFF
TGTGCCAGCAGGCGCGACAGGGGCGATGAGCAGTTCTTC
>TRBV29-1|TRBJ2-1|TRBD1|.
CSVGQDRGANEQFF
TGCAGCGTTGGCCAGGACAGGGGGGCCAATGAGCAGTTCTTC
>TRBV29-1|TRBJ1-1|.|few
CSVGGVMNTEAFF
TGCAGCGTTGGAGGGGTCATGAACACTGAAGCTTTCTTT
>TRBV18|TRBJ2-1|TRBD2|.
CASSPVTSGRDEQFF
TGTGCCAGCTCACCTGTGACTAGCGGGAGAGATGAGCAGTTCTTC
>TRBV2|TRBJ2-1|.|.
CASSSSAYNEQFF
TGTGCCAGCAGTTCTAGCGCTTACAATGAGCAGTTCTTC
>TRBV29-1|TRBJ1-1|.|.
CSVEAPYPEAFF
TGCAGCGTTGAAGCGCCCTATCCCGAAGCTTTCTTT
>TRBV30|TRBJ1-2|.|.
CAWSSGLNYGYTF
TGTGCCTGGAGTTCAGGACTTAACTATGGCTACACCTTC
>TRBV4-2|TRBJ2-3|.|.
CASSHGSSTDTQYF
TGTGCCAGCAGCCATGGGTCTAGCACAGATACGCAGTATTTT
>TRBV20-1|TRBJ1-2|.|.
CSAPGDGYTF
TGCAGTGCCCCTGGAGATGGCTACACCTTC
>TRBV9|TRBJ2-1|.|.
CASSVGTKEGDEQFF
TGTGCCAGCAGCGTAGGGACTAAAGAAGGCGATGAGCAGTTCTTC
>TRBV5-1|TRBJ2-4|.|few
CASSSGLENIQYF
TGCGCCAGCAGCTCGGGCCTCGAAAACATTCAGTACTTC
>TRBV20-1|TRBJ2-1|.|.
CSAGLNNEQFF
TGCAGTGCTGGACTTAACAATGAGCAGTTCTTC
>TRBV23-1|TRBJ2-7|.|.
CAGPRGKIYEQYF
TGCGCCGGTCCCCGGGGCAAGATTTACGAGCAGTACTTC
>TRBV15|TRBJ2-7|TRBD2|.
CATATPTSGGPYEQYF
TGTGCCACCGCGACACCGACTAGCGGGGGGCCCTACGAGCAGTACTTC
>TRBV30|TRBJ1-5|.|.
CAWSLAQGNQPQHF
TGTGCCTGGAGCCTCGCCCAAGGGAATCAGCCCCAGCATTTT
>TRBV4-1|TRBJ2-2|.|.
CASSQISGTNTGELFF
TGCGCCAGCAGCCAAATTTCGGGGACGAACACCGGGGAGCTGTTTTTT
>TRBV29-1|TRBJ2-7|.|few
CSAWEDDYEQYF
TGCAGCGCCTGGGAGGACGACTACGAGCAGTACTTC
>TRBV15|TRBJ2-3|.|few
CATSAPGLSTDTQYF
TGTGCCACCAGCGCTCCGGGACTTAGCACAGATACGCAGTATTTT
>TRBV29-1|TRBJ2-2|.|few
CSVLDWPRGGELFF
TGCAGCGTTTTAGACTGGCCTCGTGGAGGGGAGCTGTTTTTT
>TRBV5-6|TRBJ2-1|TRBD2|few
CASSLGTKSSYNEQFF
TGTGCCAGCAGCTTAGGGACTAAAAGCTCCTACAATGAGCAGTTCTTC
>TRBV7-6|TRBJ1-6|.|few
CASSLDGYGSSYNSPLHF
TGTGCCAGCAGCTTAGATGGCTACGGGAGCTCCTATAATTCACCCCTCCACTTT
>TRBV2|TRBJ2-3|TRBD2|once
CASSIIAGTPDTQYF
TGTGCCAGCAGTATTATAGCGGGAACGCCTGATACGCAGTATTTT
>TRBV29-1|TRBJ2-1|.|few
CSARAIDKDQGGSYNEQFF
TGCAGCGCCCGGGCCATAGATAAGGACCAGGGCGGCTCCTACAATGAGCAGTTCTTC
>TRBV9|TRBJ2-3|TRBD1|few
CASSVARTGYTDTQYF
TGTGCCAGCAGCGTAGCAAGGACAGGGTACACAGATACGCAGTATTTT
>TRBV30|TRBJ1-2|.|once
CAWSRGDNGYTF
TGTGCCTGGAGTAGGGGGGACAATGGCTACACCTTC
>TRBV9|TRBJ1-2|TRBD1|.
CASSPRQGAGGYTF
TGTGCCAGCAGCCCGAGACAGGGGGCGGGAGGCTACACCTTC
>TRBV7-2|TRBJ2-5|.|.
CASSEDGETQYF
TGTGCCAGCAGCGAGGATGGCGAGACCCAGTACTTC
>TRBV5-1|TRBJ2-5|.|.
CASSPGQWETQYF
TGCGCCAGCAGCCCCGGACAGTGGGAGACCCAGTACTTC